These 5 T cell receptor beta chains were sequenced from one sample in a study of blood T cell repertoires in COVID-19. Clones were read by immunoSEQ multiplex PCR, and TCRdb kept only the in-frame ones, dropping some. The sample shows a few hundred thousand clones, around 89% of them seen only once. The source material was peripheral blood. These receptors were obtained from a man aged 25 to 45 with acute or convalescent COVID-19.

The chain joins TRBV5-8 to TRBJ1-2, with D possibly being TRBD1 (6 bases). Trimming removed 1 base at V and 8 bases at J, with 15 bases between. CDR3 length equals 14 residues. CDR1 SGHTS and CDR2 YDEGEE come from the germline V gene. The CDR3: CASSLNLGAYGYTF. The CDR3 region has the DNA TGTGCCAGCAGCTTGAATCTGGGGGCGTACGGCTACACCTTC. The variable domain in full, with the rest retrieved from reference TRBV5-8 and TRBJ1-2, is EAGVTQSPTHLIKTRGQQATLRCSPISGHTSVYWYQQALGLGLQFLLWYDEGEERNRGNFPPRFSGRQFPNYSSELNVNALELEDSALYLCASSLNLGAYGYTFGSGTRLTVV.

The chain links TRBV2 to TRBJ1-6; TRBD1 is a possible D gene (6 bases). The CDR3 length is 13 residues. Germline CDR1 reads SNHLY; CDR2 reads FYNNEI. The ends were cut back, 7 bases at V and 5 bases at J, with 9 bases in the middle. The DNA for the CDR3 is TGTGCCAGCACACAGGGAGATAATTCACCCCTCCACTTT. Its protein product is CASTQGDNSPLHF.

V and J are TRBV3-1 (or the pseudogene TRBV3-2) and TRBJ1-6; TRBD1 matches at 9 bases. The CDR3 sequence is 18 residues long. V dropped 2 bases and J dropped 9; count of bases not matched to a gene: 14. Germline CDR1 is LGHDT and CDR2 is YNNKEL (reference sequence). The CDR3 reads CASSQYQSTGGFFSPLHF. The DNA for the CDR3 is TGTGCCAGCAGCCAATATCAATCGACAGGGGGGTTTTTTTCACCCCTCCACTTT.

The rearrangement uses TRBV28 and TRBJ2-5; a possible D gene is TRBD2 (5 bases). The CDR3 has 14 residues. V shed 3 bases and J shed 4 bases, with 12 bases lying between them. Germline V gene lookup returns CDR1 MDHEN and CDR2 SYDVKM. CDR3 sequence (DNA): TGTGCCAGCAGTTTTCTGGGGAGCGGAGAGACCCAGTACTTC. Translated, it gives CASSFLGSGETQYF.

The chain employs TRBV29-1 and TRBJ1-5, with unresolved D. Trimming cost V 0 bases and J 6 bases, with 6 bases left between them. The CDR3 is 12 residues long. CDR1 SQVTM and CDR2 ANQGSEA come from the germline V gene. CDR3 sequence reads: CSVEDNGQPQHF. CDR3 bases: TGCAGCGTTGAAGATAACGGTCAGCCCCAGCATTTT.